The clone carrying this T cell receptor beta chain was counted at least ten times. Per germline, CDR1 DFQATT and CDR2 SNEGSKA (reference sequence). V shed 6 bases and J shed 10 bases, with 19 bases lying between them. This CDR3 has 13 amino acids. From the RT-PCR reads, TCRdb called clonotypes with MiXCR, one entry per CDR3 protein. The sample includes about 680,000 distinct CDR3 sequences, 12% to 15% seen only once; the top ten take 3.6%. Sequenced input: memory CD4+ T cells from blood. The chain couples TRBV20-1 to TRBJ2-1, with D perhaps given as TRBD1 or TRBD2 (5 bases each). The sequence was obtained from a female donor in good health, serving as a healthy control. For the CDR3, the DNA is TGCAGTGCCCCAGAACGGGACGGTGGCGAGCAGTTCTTC. Translating gives CSAPERDGGEQFF.